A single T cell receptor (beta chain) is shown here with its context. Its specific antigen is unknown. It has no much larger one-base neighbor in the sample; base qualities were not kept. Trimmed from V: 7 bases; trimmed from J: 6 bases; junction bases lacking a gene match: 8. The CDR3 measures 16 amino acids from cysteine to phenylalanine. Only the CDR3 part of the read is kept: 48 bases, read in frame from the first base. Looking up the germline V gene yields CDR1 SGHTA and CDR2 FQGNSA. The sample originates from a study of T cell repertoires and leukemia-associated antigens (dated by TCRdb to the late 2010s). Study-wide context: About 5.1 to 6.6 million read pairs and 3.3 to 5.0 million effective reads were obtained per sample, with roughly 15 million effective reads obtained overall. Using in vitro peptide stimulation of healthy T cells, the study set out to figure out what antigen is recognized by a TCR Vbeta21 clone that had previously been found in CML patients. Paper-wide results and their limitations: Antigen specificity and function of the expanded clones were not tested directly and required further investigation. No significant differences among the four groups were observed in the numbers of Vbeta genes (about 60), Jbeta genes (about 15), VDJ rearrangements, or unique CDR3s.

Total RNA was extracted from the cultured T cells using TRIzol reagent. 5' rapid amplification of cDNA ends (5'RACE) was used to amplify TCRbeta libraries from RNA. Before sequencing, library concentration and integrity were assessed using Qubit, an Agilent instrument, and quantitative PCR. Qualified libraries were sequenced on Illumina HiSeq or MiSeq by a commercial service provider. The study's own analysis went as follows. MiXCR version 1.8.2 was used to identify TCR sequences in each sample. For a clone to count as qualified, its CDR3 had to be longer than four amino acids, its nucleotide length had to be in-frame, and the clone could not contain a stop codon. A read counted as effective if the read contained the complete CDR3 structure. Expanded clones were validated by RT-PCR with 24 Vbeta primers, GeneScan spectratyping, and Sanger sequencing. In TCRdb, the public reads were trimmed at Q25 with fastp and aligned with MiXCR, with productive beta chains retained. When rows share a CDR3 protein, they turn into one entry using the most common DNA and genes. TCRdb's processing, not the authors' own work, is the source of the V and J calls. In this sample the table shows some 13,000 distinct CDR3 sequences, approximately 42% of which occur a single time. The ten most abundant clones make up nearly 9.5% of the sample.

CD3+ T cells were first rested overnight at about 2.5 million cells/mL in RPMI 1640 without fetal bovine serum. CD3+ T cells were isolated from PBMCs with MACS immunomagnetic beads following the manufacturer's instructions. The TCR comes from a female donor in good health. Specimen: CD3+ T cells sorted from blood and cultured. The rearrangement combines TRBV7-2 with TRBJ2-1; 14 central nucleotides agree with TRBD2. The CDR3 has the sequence CASITGTSGSSNEQFF. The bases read TGTGCCAGCATCACCGGGACTAGCGGGAGTTCCAATGAGCAGTTCTTC.